Listed below are T cell receptor beta chains from one sample, sequenced in a study of T cells in Graves' hyperthyroidism and ophthalmopathy. MiXCR, applied by TCRdb to the multiplex PCR reads, yields one record per CDR3 protein. This table holds 350,000 or so distinct CDR3 sequences, around a sixth found once. Sequencing was done on a sample of blood. The receptor set was obtained from a woman aged 40 to 50 with Graves' ophthalmopathy. Each CDR3 is given with its conserved first and last residue. The D gene is left open where the match is weak. Size is stated for part of the rows, as once, few or many counts, or as a class when the clone is expanded.

TRBV5-1	TRBD1	many	TRBJ2-7	CASSLGEGAMDEQYF	TGCGCCAGCAGCCTGGGTGAGGGGGCAATGGACGAGCAGTACTTC
TRBV6-1	.	many	TRBJ2-5	CASSGHVQETQYF	TGTGCCAGCAGCGGACATGTCCAAGAGACCCAGTACTTC
TRBV18	TRBD1	many	TRBJ1-1	CASSPTGGWRYTEAFF	TGTGCCAGCTCACCTACAGGGGGCTGGAGGTACACTGAAGCTTTCTTT
TRBV27	.	many	TRBJ1-2	CASSLGRGWGYTF	TGTGCCAGCAGTTTAGGCAGGGGATGGGGCTACACCTTC
TRBV27	.	once	TRBJ2-7	CASSFGTLPYEQYF	TGTGCCAGCAGCTTCGGGACACTTCCCTACGAGCAGTACTTC
TRBV6-1	.	many	TRBJ1-1	CASRSAGRLNTEAFF	TGTGCCAGCAGGTCCGCCGGAAGACTGAACACTGAAGCTTTCTTT
TRBV20-1	.	many	TRBJ1-1	CSARGPVAEAFF	TGCAGTGCTAGAGGCCCAGTGGCTGAAGCTTTCTTT
TRBV6-2/TRBV6-3	.	few	TRBJ2-6	CASSPTRFLKSSGANVLTF	TGTGCCAGCAGTCCCACCCGGTTTCTGAAGTCCTCTGGGGCCAACGTCCTGACTTTC
TRBV4-3	TRBD1	many	TRBJ2-4	CASSQNRGLAKNIQYF	TGCGCCAGCAGCCAAAACAGGGGCCTAGCCAAAAACATTCAGTACTTC
TRBV28	.	.	TRBJ2-4	CASSSNLNIQYF	TGTGCCAGCAGTTCAAACTTAAACATTCAGTACTTC
TRBV28	.	.	TRBJ1-5	CASSSPGYGNQPQHF	TGTGCCAGCAGTTCCCCCGGGTACGGCAATCAGCCCCAGCATTTT
TRBV28	.	many	TRBJ2-7	CASSFSGNYEQYF	TGTGCCAGCAGTTTTTCAGGTAACTACGAGCAGTACTTC
TRBV11-1	TRBD2	.	TRBJ2-7	CASSLEGLAWAYEQYF	TGTGCCAGCAGCTTAGAGGGACTAGCGTGGGCCTACGAGCAGTACTTC
TRBV5-5	.	many	TRBJ2-7	CASSFLGSYEQYF	TGTGCCAGCAGCTTCCTGGGATCCTACGAGCAGTACTTC
TRBV20-1	.	many	TRBJ1-1	CSASKGPEAFF	TGCAGTGCTAGCAAGGGGCCCGAAGCTTTCTTT
TRBV6-5	.	many	TRBJ1-1	CASSYSNPNTEAFF	TGTGCCAGCAGTTACTCGAACCCGAACACTGAAGCTTTCTTT
TRBV6-2/TRBV6-3	.	many	TRBJ2-7	CASSYYIGSQAYEQYF	TGTGCCAGCAGTTATTATATCGGCAGTCAGGCCTACGAGCAGTACTTC
TRBV19	.	.	TRBJ2-5	CASSMRPEETQYF	TGTGCCAGTAGTATGCGGCCGGAAGAGACCCAGTACTTC
TRBV5-6	.	.	TRBJ2-7	CASKVTGTYEQCF	TGTGCCAGCAAGGTGACAGGAACTTACGAGCAGTGCTTC
TRBV6-5	.	many	TRBJ2-7	CASSYGQKGYEQYF	TGTGCCAGCAGTTACGGACAGAAGGGCTACGAGCAGTACTTC
TRBV7-8	TRBD2	many	TRBJ2-2	CASSTRLAGVSLDTGELFF	TGTGCCAGCAGCACTCGACTAGCGGGTGTGTCTTTGGACACCGGGGAGCTGTTTTTT
TRBV29-1	.	many	TRBJ1-1	CSVDNWGRETEAFF	TGCAGCGTTGATAATTGGGGCAGGGAAACTGAAGCTTTCTTT
TRBV6-1	.	many	TRBJ1-5	CASRMWENQPQHF	TGTGCCAGCAGGATGTGGGAAAATCAGCCCCAGCATTTT
TRBV28	.	few	TRBJ1-1	CASSLFVGSTEAFF	TGTGCCAGCAGTTTATTTGTGGGATCCACTGAAGCTTTCTTT
TRBV5-5	.	many	TRBJ2-7	CASSSLLYEQYF	TGTGCCAGCAGCTCTCTCCTATACGAGCAGTACTTC
TRBV5-1	TRBD2	many	TRBJ2-2	CASSLTLSGLANTGELFF	TGCGCCAGCAGCTTGACCTTGTCGGGACTAGCGAACACCGGGGAGCTGTTTTTT
TRBV29-1	TRBD2	few	TRBJ2-5	CSVEDYSSGRAQETEYF	TGCAGCGTTGAAGATTATTCTAGCGGGAGGGCCCAGGAGACCGAGTACTTC
TRBV7-2	TRBD1	many	TRBJ1-3	CASSLGVGQVIYF	TGTGCCAGCAGCTTAGGCGTGGGACAGGTTATCTATTTT
TRBV13	TRBD1	many	TRBJ2-5	CASSLVRGRETQYF	TGTGCCAGCAGCTTAGTCAGGGGGAGAGAGACCCAGTACTTC
TRBV7-3	.	many	TRBJ2-2	CASGANTGELFF	TGTGCCAGCGGGGCGAACACCGGGGAGCTGTTTTTT
TRBV7-8	TRBD2	.	TRBJ2-2	CASSELAGATGELFF	TGTGCCAGCAGTGAACTAGCGGGGGCCACCGGGGAGCTGTTTTTT
TRBV19	TRBD2	many	TRBJ2-2	CASSIAFSGLGELFF	TGTGCCAGTAGTATAGCATTTAGCGGGCTCGGGGAGCTGTTTTTT
TRBV6-5	.	many	TRBJ2-7	CASSSAGTYGEQYF	TGTGCCAGCAGTTCGGCAGGTACTTACGGAGAGCAGTACTTC
TRBV29-1	.	few	TRBJ2-6	CSVELVRGIPGANVLTF	TGCAGCGTTGAACTGGTCAGGGGAATCCCTGGGGCCAACGTCCTGACTTTC
TRBV7-2	TRBD1	many	TRBJ1-1	CASSSRAQGLHTEAFF	TGTGCCAGCAGCTCTAGGGCACAGGGGCTACACACTGAAGCTTTCTTT
TRBV28	TRBD1	.	TRBJ1-1	CASMMPPPGGSEAFF	TGTGCCAGCATGATGCCCCCCCCAGGGGGCTCTGAAGCTTTCTTT
TRBV10-3	.	many	TRBJ2-5	CAIEGGAKTQYF	TGTGCCATCGAGGGGGGGGCGAAGACCCAGTACTTC
TRBV20-1	.	many	TRBJ1-2	CSASAFWNLNYGYTF	TGCAGTGCTAGCGCGTTTTGGAACCTAAACTATGGCTACACCTTC
TRBV2	TRBD1	many	TRBJ1-1	CASSPPGQGITEAFF	TGTGCCAGCAGCCCTCCGGGACAGGGGATCACTGAAGCTTTCTTT
TRBV28	.	many	TRBJ1-3	CASRDGTSGNTIYF	TGTGCCAGCAGAGACGGGACCTCTGGAAACACCATATATTTT
TRBV18	TRBD1	.	TRBJ1-1	CASSKRQGTWAEAFF	TGTGCCAGCTCAAAGAGACAGGGAACGTGGGCTGAAGCTTTCTTT
TRBV6-2/TRBV6-3	.	.	TRBJ2-7	CASSSPDRVGEQYF	TGTGCCAGCAGTTCGCCGGACCGGGTCGGGGAGCAGTACTTC
TRBV6-5	TRBD2	.	TRBJ2-2	CASSYWSGGPSGELFF	TGTGCCAGCAGTTACTGGTCGGGGGGGCCTTCCGGGGAGCTGTTTTTT
TRBV5-1	.	many	TRBJ2-5	CASSLSAAQETQYF	TGCGCCAGCAGCTTGAGTGCGGCACAAGAGACCCAGTACTTC
TRBV6-1	TRBD1	many	TRBJ1-1	CASSEARQGEAFF	TGTGCCAGCAGTGAAGCGCGACAGGGTGAAGCTTTCTTT